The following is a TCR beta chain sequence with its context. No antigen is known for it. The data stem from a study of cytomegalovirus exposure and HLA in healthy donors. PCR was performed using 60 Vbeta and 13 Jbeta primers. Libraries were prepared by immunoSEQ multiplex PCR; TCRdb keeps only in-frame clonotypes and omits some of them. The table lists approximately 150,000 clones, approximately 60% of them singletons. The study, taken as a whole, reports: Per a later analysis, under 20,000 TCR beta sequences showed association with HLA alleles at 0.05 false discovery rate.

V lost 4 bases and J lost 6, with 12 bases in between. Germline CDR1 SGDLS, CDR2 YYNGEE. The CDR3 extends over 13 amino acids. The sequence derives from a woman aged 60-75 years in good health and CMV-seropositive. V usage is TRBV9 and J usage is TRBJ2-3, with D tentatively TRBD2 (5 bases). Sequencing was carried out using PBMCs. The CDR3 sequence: CASSPTMADTQYF. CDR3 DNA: TGTGCCAGCAGCCCGACTATGGCGGATACGCAGTATTTT.